The next 5 T cell receptor beta chains were all read from a single sample in a study of blood T cells in healthy people across ages. Using a J-beta primer mix together with a sample-barcoded 5' primer, a second PCR was run for about 6 to 11 cycles. Via MiXCR, TCRdb re-called the 5' RACE reads, giving one row per CDR3 protein. This repertoire shows some 700,000 distinct CDR3 sequences, 22% found once; its top ten account for less than 25%. Specimen: blood. All receptors come from a man aged 65-85 years in good health.

The sample holds one count of this clonotype. The rearrangement joins TRBV27 to TRBJ2-7, with a weak D call TRBD1 (5 bases). Trimming stripped 11 bases from V and 3 bases from J, with 23 bases between. The CDR3 runs to 15 residues. CDR1 is MNHEY and CDR2 is SMNVEV in the germline V gene (reference sequence). In DNA form, the CDR3 reads TGTGCCCCCGATTTAAGGGGCCCACCCAACTACGAGCAGTACTTC. It is translated as CAPDLRGPPNYEQYF.

The V gene is TRBV6-1, the J gene TRBJ2-7; TRBD2 agrees at 8 bases. This CDR3 comprises 16 residues. Trimming removed 2 bases from V and 2 bases from J; junction bases left unmatched: 8. Per germline, CDR1 MNHNS and CDR2 SASEGT. Here the CDR3 reads CASSEFGGGRPYEQYF. The DNA of the CDR3 is TGTGCCAGCAGTGAATTTGGCGGGGGGCGTCCCTACGAGCAGTACTTC.

The rearrangement uses TRBV11-3 and TRBJ1-2; possible D gene TRBD1, 6 bases. The CDR3 loop spans 12 amino acids. CDR1 is SGHNT and CDR2 is YENEEA in the germline V gene. CDR3 nucleotides: TGTGCGATCGCGGACAGCCCCTATGGCTACACCTTC. Its protein product is CAIADSPYGYTF.

This clonotype was counted a few times. This rearrangement joins TRBV6-5 to TRBJ2-5; 8 bases are shared with TRBD2. The end of the DNA aligns better with TRBJ2-7, so the J call may be wrong. This CDR3 spans 13 amino acids. Germline CDR1 and CDR2: MNHEY and SVGAGI. The CDR3 protein is CASSYGLAHEQYF. The DNA for the CDR3 is TGTGCCAGCAGTTACGGACTAGCCCACGAGCAGTACTTC.

The chain is built from TRBV27 and TRBJ1-5; no firm D call. Trimming shortened V by 5 bases and J by 0 bases, and 11 bases separated the two germline ends. Germline V CDR1 and CDR2: MNHEY, SMNVEV (reference sequence). The CDR3 spans 15 residues. The CDR3 DNA reads TGTGCCAGCAGTCCACAGCCCTATAGCAATCAGCCCCAGCATTTT. This sequence encodes CASSPQPYSNQPQHF.